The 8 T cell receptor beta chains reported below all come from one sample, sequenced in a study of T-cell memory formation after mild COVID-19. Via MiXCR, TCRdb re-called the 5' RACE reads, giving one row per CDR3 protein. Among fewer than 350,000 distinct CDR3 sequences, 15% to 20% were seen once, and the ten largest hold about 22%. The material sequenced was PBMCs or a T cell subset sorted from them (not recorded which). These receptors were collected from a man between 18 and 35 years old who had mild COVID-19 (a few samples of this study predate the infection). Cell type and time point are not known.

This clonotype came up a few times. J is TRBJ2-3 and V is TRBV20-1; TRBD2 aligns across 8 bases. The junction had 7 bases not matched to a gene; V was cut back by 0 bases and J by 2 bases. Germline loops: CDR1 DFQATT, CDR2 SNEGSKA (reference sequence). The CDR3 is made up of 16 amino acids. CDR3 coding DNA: TGCAGTGCTAGAGATGGGCGGGGGGCCTTCACAGATACGCAGTATTTT. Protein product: CSARDGRGAFTDTQYF.

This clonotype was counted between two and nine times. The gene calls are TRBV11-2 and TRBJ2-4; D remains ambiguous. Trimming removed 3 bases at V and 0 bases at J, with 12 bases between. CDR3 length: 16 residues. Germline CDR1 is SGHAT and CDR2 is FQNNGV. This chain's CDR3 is CASSLTPTLAKNIQYF. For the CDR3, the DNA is TGTGCCAGCAGCTTGACTCCGACGCTAGCCAAAAACATTCAGTACTTC.

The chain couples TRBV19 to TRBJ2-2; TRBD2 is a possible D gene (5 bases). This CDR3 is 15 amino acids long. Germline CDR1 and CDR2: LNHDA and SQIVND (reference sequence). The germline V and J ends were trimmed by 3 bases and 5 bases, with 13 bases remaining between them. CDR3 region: CASSIPRTGTGELFF. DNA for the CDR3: TGTGCCAGTAGTATCCCCAGGACTGGGACCGGGGAGCTGTTTTTT. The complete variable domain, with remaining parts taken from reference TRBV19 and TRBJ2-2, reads DGGITQSPKYLFRKEGQNVTLSCEQNLNHDAMYWYRQDPGQGLRLIYYSQIVNDFQKGDIAEGYSVSREKKESFPLTVTSAQKNPTAFYLCASSIPRTGTGELFFGEGSRLTVL.

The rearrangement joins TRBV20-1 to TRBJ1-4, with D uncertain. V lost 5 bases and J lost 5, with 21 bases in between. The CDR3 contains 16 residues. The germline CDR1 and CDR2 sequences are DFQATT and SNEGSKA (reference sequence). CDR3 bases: TGCAGTGCTCGACCGCCTAACCGAGTATTAAATGAAAAACTGTTTTTT. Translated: CSARPPNRVLNEKLFF.

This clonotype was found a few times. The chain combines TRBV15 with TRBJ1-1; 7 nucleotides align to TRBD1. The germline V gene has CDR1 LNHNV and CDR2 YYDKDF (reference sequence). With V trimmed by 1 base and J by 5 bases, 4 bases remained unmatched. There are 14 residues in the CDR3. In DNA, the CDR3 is TGTGCCACCAGCAGAGTCAGGGGGGGGACTGAAGCTTTCTTT. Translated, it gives CATSRVRGGTEAFF.

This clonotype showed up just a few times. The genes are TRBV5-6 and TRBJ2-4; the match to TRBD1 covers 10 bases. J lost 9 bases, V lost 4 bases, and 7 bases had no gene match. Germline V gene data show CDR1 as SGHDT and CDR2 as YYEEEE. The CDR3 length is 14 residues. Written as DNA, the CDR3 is TGTGCCAGCAGCACACCGGGACAGGGGAGCATTCAGTACTTC. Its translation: CASSTPGQGSIQYF.

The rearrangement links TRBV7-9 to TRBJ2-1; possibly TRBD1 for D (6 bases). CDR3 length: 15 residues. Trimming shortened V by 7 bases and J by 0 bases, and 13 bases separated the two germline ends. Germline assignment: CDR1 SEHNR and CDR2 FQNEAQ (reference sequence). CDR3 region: CASNLGGSSYNEQFF. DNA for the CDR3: TGTGCCAGCAACCTAGGGGGAAGCTCCTACAATGAGCAGTTCTTC.

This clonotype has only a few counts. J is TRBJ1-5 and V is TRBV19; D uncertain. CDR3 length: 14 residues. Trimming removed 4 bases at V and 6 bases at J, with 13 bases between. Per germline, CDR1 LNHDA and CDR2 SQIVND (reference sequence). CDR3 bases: TGTGCCAGTAGTACGCTCGGAGGCAGTCAGCCCCAGCATTTT. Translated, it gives CASSTLGGSQPQHF.